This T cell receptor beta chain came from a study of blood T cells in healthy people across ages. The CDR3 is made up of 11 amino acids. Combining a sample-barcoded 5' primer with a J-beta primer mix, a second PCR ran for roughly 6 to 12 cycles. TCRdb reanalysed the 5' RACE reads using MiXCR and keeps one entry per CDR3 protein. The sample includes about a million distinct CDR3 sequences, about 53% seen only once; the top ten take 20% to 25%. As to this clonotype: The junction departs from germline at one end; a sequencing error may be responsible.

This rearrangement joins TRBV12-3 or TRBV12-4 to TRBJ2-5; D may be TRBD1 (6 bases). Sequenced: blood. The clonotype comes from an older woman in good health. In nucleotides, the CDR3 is TGTGCCATCAGTAGGGGGAAGATCAGGTACTTC. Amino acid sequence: CAISRGKIRYF.